This T cell receptor (beta chain) was identified during a study of shared clonotypes between healthy human individuals. Clones were read by immunoSEQ multiplex PCR, and TCRdb kept only the in-frame ones, dropping some. Here the sample spans hundreds of thousands of clones, 80% to 95% being singletons. Findings of the study overall: Relative to their counterparts shared across all four donors, non-shared clonotypes exhibited diminished generation probabilities.

The CDR3 is 12 amino acids. V was clipped by 6 bases and J by 4 bases, with 9 bases between them. Looked up from germline, CDR1 is MNHEY and CDR2 is SMNVEV (reference sequence). Comments on this clone: Its target is unknown.

Naive-designated CD8 cells lacked CD45RO, were positively enriched for CCR7, and omitted terminally differentiated effector memory CD45RA+ cells. The TCR comes from a man aged 30 to 39 in good health. The chain has TRBV27 and TRBJ2-5; TRBD1 might be the D (6 bases). The source material was naive CD8+ T cells sorted from blood. CDR3 protein: CASRTGAETQYF. The CDR3 nucleotides are TGTGCCAGCAGGACAGGCGCAGAGACCCAGTACTTC.